The present T cell receptor beta chain was sequenced within a study of T cells in tuberculosis. Sorting used thawed, overnight-rested PBMC stained with anti-CD3, a viability dye and GMM-loaded CD1B tetramer. The lipid loaded on the CD1B tetramers was C32 glucose monomycolate from Rhodococcus equi. The CDR3 length is 14 residues. Trimming stripped 7 bases from V and 3 bases from J, with 12 bases between. Germline-derived CDR1 and CDR2 are LNHDA and SQIVND (reference sequence). Generated by immunoSEQ multiplex PCR, the TCRdb table keeps only in-frame clones and is missing some. Among 85,000 to 90,000 clones listed, roughly 91% were seen once.

The source material was CD1b-GMM tetramer-negative cells sorted from PBMCs. This receptor was obtained from an adult woman with latent tuberculosis. V gene TRBV19 combines with J gene TRBJ1-4; D possibly corresponds to TRBD1 (6 bases). In DNA, the CDR3 is TGTGCCAGTAAGGGGACAACCTCTAATGAAAAACTGTTTTTT. As protein: CASKGTTSNEKLFF. The entire variable domain, with the rest obtained from reference TRBV19 and TRBJ1-4, is as follows: DGGITQSPKYLFRKEGQNVTLSCEQNLNHDAMYWYRQDPGQGLRLIYYSQIVNDFQKGDIAEGYSVSREKKESFPLTVTSAQKNPTAFYLCASKGTTSNEKLFFGSGTQLSVL.